The 28 T cell receptor beta chains listed next were all sequenced from one sample in a study of PD-L1 blockade in urothelial cancer (dated by TCRdb to 2017 to 2019). Library preparation was by the immunoSEQ multiplex PCR assay. TCRdb took over this immuneACCESS table, retaining in-frame rearrangements with V and J assigned. Such tables are incomplete; in checked studies, under half of the missing clones stem from an unresolved V gene, and the remainder is unexplained. In all, the sample holds about 52,000 clones, and 84% of those were seen once. Approximately 6% of the sample belongs to the ten largest clones. This sample comprised PBMCs, obtained around atezolizumab (anti-PD-L1) treatment. These receptor sequences come from a man aged 35 to 55 with urothelial cancer.

J is TRBJ2-7 and V is TRBV28; 13 bases align to TRBD2. Trimming removed 5 bases from V and 5 bases from J; junction bases left unmatched: 3. Germline V gene sequence: CDR1 MDHEN, CDR2 SYDVKM. This CDR3 region has 14 residues. CDR3 amino acids: CASSPGTSGNEQYF. CDR3 bases: TGTGCCAGCAGTCCGGGGACTAGCGGGAACGAGCAGTACTTC. Looking up the rest from reference TRBV28 and TRBJ2-7 gives the full variable domain: DVKVTQSSRYLVKRTGEKVFLECVQDMDHENMFWYRQDPGLGLRLIYFSYDVKMKEKGDIPEGYSVSREKKERFSLILESASTNQTSMYLCASSPGTSGNEQYFGPGTRLTVT.

The rearrangement uses TRBV28 and TRBJ2-3; D is unclear. Germline lookup yields CDR1 MDHEN and CDR2 SYDVKM. Trimming left V 6 bases short and J 4 bases short, with 14 bases between. The CDR3 extends over 14 amino acids. This CDR3 reads CASSERRFADTQYF. The CDR3 region has the DNA TGTGCCAGCAGCGAGAGGCGTTTCGCAGATACGCAGTATTTT.

The chain employs TRBV4-1 and TRBJ2-7; D is possibly TRBD2 (5 bases). CDR3 size: 13 residues. The V and J ends lost 0 bases and 9 bases respectively, with 12 bases between them. Per germline, CDR1 MGHRA and CDR2 YSYEKL. The CDR3 here is CASSQDVGSGQYF. CDR3 DNA sequence: TGCGCCAGCAGCCAAGATGTGGGGAGTGGGCAGTACTTC.

This clone was counted only a few times. A junction end diverges from the germline sequence, so it may reflect a read error. The V and J genes are TRBV7-7 and TRBJ2-2, with 8 bases fitting TRBD1. The CDR3 length is 15 residues. Germline loops: CDR1 SSHAT, CDR2 FNYEAQ (reference sequence). CDR3 sequence (DNA): TGTGCTAGCAGCAAAGGGACAGGAGGGACCGGGGAGCTGTTTTTT. This gives the protein CASSKGTGGTGELFF.

A single count supports this clone. This sequence joins TRBV5-1 and TRBJ2-7; D possibly corresponds to TRBD2 (5 bases). Looked up from germline, CDR1 is SGHRS and CDR2 is YFSETQ. V was trimmed by 5 bases and J by 0 bases, leaving 12 bases between them. The CDR3 covers 14 residues. The CDR3 protein is CASSSEALSYEQYF. The CDR3 nucleotides read TGCGCCAGCAGTTCGGAGGCACTCTCCTACGAGCAGTACTTC.

The chain is built from TRBV5-6 and TRBJ2-6; a possible D gene is TRBD2 (5 bases). CDR3 size: 17 residues. V was pared by 2 bases and J by 0 bases, with 12 bases between. CDR1 is SGHDT and CDR2 is YYEEEE in the germline V gene. The CDR3 loop reads CASSLLGRLSGANVLTF. For the CDR3, the DNA is TGTGCCAGCAGCTTACTAGGGAGACTCTCTGGGGCCAACGTCCTGACTTTC.

This clone was picked up one time. V is TRBV9 and J is TRBJ2-3; D might be TRBD1 (6 bases). The V end lost 0 bases, the J end lost 0 bases, and 11 bases lay between the germline ends. Germline assignment: CDR1 SGDLS and CDR2 YYNGEE. The CDR3 sequence is 16 residues long. CDR3 DNA: TGTGCCAGCAGCGTAGCTCAGGGGTCTAGCACAGATACGCAGTATTTT. This sequence encodes CASSVAQGSSTDTQYF. The complete variable domain, with remaining parts taken from reference TRBV9 and TRBJ2-3, reads DSGVTQTPKHLITATGQRVTLRCSPRSGDLSVYWYQQSLDQGLQFLIQYYNGEERAKGNILERFSAQQFPDLHSELNLSSLELGDSALYFCASSVAQGSSTDTQYFGPGTRLTVL.

The V gene is TRBV4-1, the J gene TRBJ2-1; 8 bases align to TRBD2. The trim removed 0 bases at V and 9 bases at J, leaving 13 bases unmatched. The CDR3 covers 17 residues. The germline V gene encodes CDR1 MGHRA and CDR2 YSYEKL. The CDR3 is CASSQDASGRTKGEQFF. CDR3 in DNA: TGCGCCAGCAGCCAAGATGCGAGCGGGAGAACCAAAGGTGAGCAGTTCTTC.

The chain combines TRBV18 with TRBJ2-1; 8 nucleotides match TRBD2. After removal of 1 base from V and 6 bases from J, the junction contained 8 bases not matched to a gene. This CDR3 has 16 residues. The germline CDR1 and CDR2 sequences are KGHSH and LQKENI. In nucleotides, the CDR3 is TGTGCCAGCTCACCACTACCAGCGGGAGTTTCCAATGAGCAGTTCTTC. Translating it yields CASSPLPAGVSNEQFF.

This chain connects TRBV6-1 to TRBJ2-2; tentatively, D is TRBD1 (6 bases). This CDR3 comprises 15 residues. Trimming left V 0 bases short and J 7 bases short, with 12 bases between. Germline V gives CDR1 MNHNS, CDR2 SASEGT. The CDR3 loop is CASSEARQGIGELFF. The CDR3 nucleotides are TGTGCCAGCAGTGAAGCGCGGCAGGGGATCGGGGAGCTGTTTTTT.

The chain uses TRBV5-1 and TRBJ2-5, with 10 bases aligning to TRBD1. CDR1 SGHRS and CDR2 YFSETQ come from the germline V gene. CDR3 length: 13 amino acids. V shed 0 bases, J shed 7 bases, and the junction held 0 bases outside the gene matches. CDR3: CASSLGQGATQYF. The CDR3 DNA sequence: TGCGCCAGCAGCTTGGGACAGGGGGCGACCCAGTACTTC.

Remarks on this clone: In the same sample, other DNA sequences code for this CDR3. CDR3: CASSRQGYEQYF. CDR3 DNA sequence: TGTGCCAGCAGTCGACAGGGCTACGAGCAGTACTTC. V is TRBV2 and J is TRBJ2-7; 7 positions agree with TRBD1. CDR3 length: 12 amino acids. V trimming: 5 bases; J trimming: 3 bases; junction bases outside the gene matches: 1. Germline CDR1 is SNHLY and CDR2 is FYNNEI.

The chain is built from TRBV28 and TRBJ1-1; TRBD1 might be the D (6 bases). Germline V lookup: CDR1 MDHEN, CDR2 SYDVKM. The germline V and J ends were trimmed by 1 base and 4 bases, with 13 bases remaining between them. This CDR3 has 15 amino acids. CDR3 residues: CASSLSGQGITEAFF. CDR3 DNA: TGTGCCAGCAGTTTATCCGGGCAGGGGATCACTGAAGCTTTCTTT.

This clone is a singleton in its sample. The gene calls are TRBV5-4 and TRBJ2-5; TRBD2 might be the D (6 bases). Germline V gene lookup returns CDR1 SGHNT and CDR2 YYREEE (reference sequence). V was shortened by 5 bases and J by 0 bases, with 11 bases between the two germline ends. The CDR3 is made up of 14 amino acids. CDR3 residues: CASRFGGHQETQYF. The DNA of the CDR3 is TGTGCCAGCAGGTTCGGGGGACACCAAGAGACCCAGTACTTC.

The rearrangement uses TRBV27 and TRBJ2-2; tentatively, D is TRBD2 (5 bases). The germline V and J ends were trimmed by 6 bases and 1 base, with 15 bases remaining between them. This CDR3 spans 16 amino acids. Germline values: CDR1 MNHEY, CDR2 SMNVEV (reference sequence). CDR3 nucleotides: TGTGCCAGCAGCCCCCTAAACCGGGAGAACACCGGGGAGCTGTTTTTT. This encodes CASSPLNRENTGELFF.

The table lists this clone with a few counts. This chain links TRBV5-4 with TRBJ2-2; 8 nucleotides match TRBD1. The CDR3 contains 15 residues. The ends lost 5 bases at V and 4 bases at J; junction bases unmatched: 7. The germline V gene encodes CDR1 SGHNT and CDR2 YYREEE (reference sequence). CDR3 loop: CASSVGTGFTGELFF. Here the CDR3 DNA reads TGTGCCAGCAGTGTCGGGACAGGTTTCACCGGGGAGCTGTTTTTT.

The chain has TRBV19 and TRBJ2-6; D unclear. Trimming took off 3 bases at V and 4 bases at J, with 7 bases between the two ends. The V gene's germline CDR1 is LNHDA and CDR2 SQIVND (reference sequence). The CDR3 sequence is 14 residues long. In DNA form, the CDR3 reads TGTGCCAGTAGTATGTCAGTCGGGGCCAACGTCCTGACTTTC. Translating it yields CASSMSVGANVLTF.

The V call is TRBV5-4, the J call TRBJ2-1; D gene ambiguous. CDR1 is SGHNT, CDR2 YYREEE, per germline (reference sequence). V was clipped by 0 bases and J by 6 bases, with 7 bases between them. This CDR3 is built from 13 residues. The DNA for the CDR3 is TGTGCCAGCAGCTTGGGGCTGCTCAATGAGCAGTTCTTC. Its translation: CASSLGLLNEQFF.

The V call is TRBV6-5, the J call TRBJ2-7, with TRBD2 as a possible D gene (5 bases). The CDR3 is 14 residues long. The germline V and J ends were trimmed by 3 bases and 0 bases, with 9 bases remaining between them. Germline V gives CDR1 MNHEY, CDR2 SVGAGI. CDR3: CASSYIGSSYEQYF. Here the CDR3 DNA reads TGTGCCAGCAGTTATATAGGGAGCTCCTACGAGCAGTACTTC.

The V and J genes are TRBV9 and TRBJ2-1; 9 nucleotides line up with TRBD2. With V trimmed by 3 bases and J by 7 bases, 5 bases remained unmatched. Germline CDR1 and CDR2: SGDLS and YYNGEE. This CDR3 is 14 amino acids long. The CDR3 spells CASSGIAGVNEQFF. The CDR3 DNA reads TGTGCCAGCAGCGGAATAGCGGGAGTGAATGAGCAGTTCTTC.

This clone was observed a handful of times. The chain's CDR3 is CSVEGRDRDPNEQFF. CDR3 nucleotide sequence: TGCAGCGTTGAAGGGCGGGACAGGGACCCCAATGAGCAGTTCTTC. J is TRBJ2-1 and V is TRBV29-1, with 9 nucleotides matching TRBD1. The junction had 7 bases not matched to a gene; V was cut back by 1 base and J by 6 bases. Germline V CDR1 and CDR2: SQVTM, ANQGSEA. The CDR3 length is 15 residues.

The sample holds one count of this clone. The chain carries TRBV18 and TRBJ2-1; a possible D gene is TRBD1 (5 bases). V shed 0 bases and J shed 4 bases, with 10 bases lying between them. Per germline, CDR1 KGHSH and CDR2 LQKENI. This CDR3 is built from 15 residues. Here the CDR3 reads CASSPPGVGYNEQFF. The CDR3, as DNA: TGTGCCAGCTCACCACCAGGGGTGGGGTACAATGAGCAGTTCTTC.

V is TRBV28 and J is TRBJ2-5, with TRBD1 matching over 8 bases. CDR1 is MDHEN, CDR2 SYDVKM, per germline. The trim removed 10 bases at V and 5 bases at J, leaving 12 bases unmatched. This CDR3 spans 14 amino acids. The CDR3 spells CATASGGGLETQYF. In DNA form, the CDR3 reads TGTGCCACGGCATCAGGGGGCGGCCTGGAGACCCAGTACTTC.

The J gene is TRBJ2-1, the V gene TRBV29-1; 8 nucleotides align to TRBD1. CDR1 is SQVTM and CDR2 is ANQGSEA in the germline V gene. The CDR3 runs to 14 residues. Germline trimming cut 6 bases from V and 7 bases from J; bases unmatched to any gene: 11. Written as DNA, the CDR3 is TGCAGCGTGGCCAACAGGGGGGATTCGAATGAGCAGTTCTTC. Protein sequence: CSVANRGDSNEQFF.

V usage is TRBV5-6 and J usage is TRBJ1-1; the match to TRBD1 covers 10 bases. Unmatched junction bases numbered 5, after V lost 4 bases and J lost 5 bases. Per germline, CDR1 SGHDT and CDR2 YYEEEE. The CDR3 is 14 amino acids. This CDR3 is CASSPTGGWTEAFF. DNA of the CDR3: TGTGCCAGCAGCCCGACAGGGGGCTGGACTGAAGCTTTCTTT.

V and J are TRBV12-5 and TRBJ2-3; TRBD2 is a possible D gene (6 bases). Trimming stripped 7 bases from V and 13 bases from J, with 21 bases between. Germline loops: CDR1 LGHNT, CDR2 FRNRAP. The CDR3 is 13 residues long. The DNA of the CDR3 is TGTGCTAGTGCGGATGGACTAACAGAGGGAGAGTATTTT. Translating it yields CASADGLTEGEYF.

The chain uses TRBV27 and TRBJ1-5, with 8 bases matching TRBD1. The V and J ends lost 6 bases and 5 bases, in that order; junction bases with no gene match: 9. CDR3 size: 15 residues. The germline V gene encodes CDR1 MNHEY and CDR2 SMNVEV (reference sequence). CDR3 in amino acids: CASSPGQGPYQPQHF. CDR3 sequence (DNA): TGTGCCAGCAGCCCTGGACAGGGTCCCTATCAGCCCCAGCATTTT.

CDR3 amino acids: CASSTDRGDEKLFF. The CDR3 DNA reads as TGTGCCAGCAGCACCGACAGGGGAGATGAAAAACTGTTTTTT. The chain is built from TRBV9 and TRBJ1-4; 8 bases align to TRBD1. This CDR3 has 14 residues. The germline gives CDR1 SGDLS, CDR2 YYNGEE. V dropped 4 bases and J dropped 6; count of bases not matched to a gene: 5. Based on the CDR3 plus reference TRBV9 and TRBJ1-4, the full variable domain is DSGVTQTPKHLITATGQRVTLRCSPRSGDLSVYWYQQSLDQGLQFLIQYYNGEERAKGNILERFSAQQFPDLHSELNLSSLELGDSALYFCASSTDRGDEKLFFGSGTQLSVL.